The 15 T cell receptor beta chains in this list originate from one sample, sequenced in a study of blood T cell repertoires in COVID-19. Repertoires were generated with immunoSEQ multiplex PCR, while TCRdb's copy carries only in-frame clones and drops some. The sample includes 150,000 to 200,000 clones, around 90% seen only once; the top ten take 5% to 6.5%. The sequenced sample was peripheral blood. The receptors were gathered from a man between 40 and 49 years old with active or convalescent COVID-19.

The chain employs TRBV2 and TRBJ1-3; D perhaps matches TRBD1 (5 bases). Germline V CDR1 and CDR2: SNHLY, FYNNEI. Trimming left V 3 bases short and J 0 bases short, with 6 bases between. The CDR3 totals 14 residues. This CDR3 reads CASSDQGSGNTIYF. The CDR3 coding sequence is TGTGCCAGCAGTGACCAGGGCTCTGGAAACACCATATATTTT.

The chain employs TRBV2 and TRBJ2-3; D possibly corresponds to TRBD2 (6 bases). CDR1 SNHLY and CDR2 FYNNEI come from the germline V gene. The V end was cut by 5 bases, the J end by 8 bases, with 17 bases between. The CDR3 runs to 14 residues. The CDR3 reads CASSLLAPGGTQYF. The DNA for the CDR3 is TGTGCCAGCAGTCTTCTAGCGCCCGGGGGTACGCAGTATTTT.

This chain connects TRBV5-1 to TRBJ1-2; D may be TRBD1 (5 bases). Trimming left V 4 bases short and J 4 bases short, with 11 bases between. Per the germline V gene, CDR1 is SGHRS and CDR2 is YFSETQ. The CDR3 is made up of 13 amino acids. The CDR3 sequence: CASSERTGYGYTF. The CDR3 nucleotides are TGCGCCAGCAGCGAGCGCACAGGCTATGGCTACACCTTC. The full variable domain, rest sourced from reference TRBV5-1 and TRBJ1-2, is KAGVTQTPRYLIKTRGQQVTLSCSPISGHRSVSWYQQTPGQGLQFLFEYFSETQRNKGNFPGRFSGRQFSNSRSEMNVSTLELGDSALYLCASSERTGYGYTFGSGTRLTVV.

The chain couples TRBV28 to TRBJ1-3; no reliable D call. The length of the CDR3 is 17 residues. The V end lost 3 bases, the J end lost 0 bases, and 15 bases lay between the germline ends. From germline, CDR1 is MDHEN and CDR2 SYDVKM. CDR3 sequence reads: CASSLPLGLLSGNTIYF. As DNA, the CDR3 is TGTGCCAGCAGTTTGCCCCTCGGACTGCTCTCTGGAAACACCATATATTTT.

The chain is built from TRBV28 and TRBJ2-5, with D possibly being TRBD1 (6 bases). From germline, CDR1 is MDHEN and CDR2 SYDVKM. This CDR3 has 15 amino acids. V was cut by 10 bases and J by 4 bases, with 22 bases left in between. The CDR3 sequence: CATCSLGTIGETQYF. Written as DNA, the CDR3 is TGTGCCACCTGTAGTTTGGGGACAATCGGAGAGACCCAGTACTTC.

The chain is built from TRBV30 and TRBJ2-1; 10 bases line up with TRBD2. The J segment lost 9 bases and the V segment lost 2 bases, leaving 7 bases of the junction unmatched. The CDR3 covers 14 residues. Germline V gene lookup returns CDR1 GTSNPN and CDR2 SVGIG (reference sequence). CDR3 loop: CAWSISGRAGEQFF. CDR3 nucleotides: TGTGCCTGGAGTATAAGCGGGAGGGCCGGTGAGCAGTTCTTC.

This clone was seen a single time. The chain links TRBV28 to TRBJ1-1; D possibly corresponds to TRBD1 (6 bases). Germline V gene lookup returns CDR1 MDHEN and CDR2 SYDVKM. This CDR3 has 13 residues. With 5 bases removed from V and 6 bases from J, the gap between germline ends came to 13 bases. The CDR3 sequence is CASSPPQGSEAFF. CDR3 nucleotides: TGTGCCAGCAGTCCCCCACAGGGTTCTGAAGCTTTCTTT.

This clone showed up many times. CDR3 loop: CSARGEETQYF. The CDR3 DNA reads as TGCAGTGCCAGGGGTGAAGAGACCCAGTACTTC. The rearrangement links TRBV20-1 to TRBJ2-5, with a possible D match to TRBD1 (6 bases). CDR1 and CDR2 from the germline V gene are DFQATT and SNEGSKA (reference sequence). This CDR3 spans 11 amino acids. The germline V and J ends were trimmed by 6 bases and 3 bases, with 8 bases remaining between them.

The V gene is TRBV7-2, the J gene TRBJ2-5; 8 bases fit TRBD2. Trimming removed 5 bases from V and 5 bases from J; junction bases left unmatched: 13. The CDR3 is 16 amino acids. CDR1 is SGHTA, CDR2 FQGNSA, per germline. As DNA, the CDR3 is TGTGCCAGCAGCCCCACGGGGGGGATACGTCAGGAGACCCAGTACTTC. It encodes CASSPTGGIRQETQYF.

As DNA, the CDR3 is TGTGCCAGTAGTATGACTTGGACCGGGGAGCTGTTTTTT. This gives the protein CASSMTWTGELFF. This chain joins TRBV19 and TRBJ2-2; D unresolved. Germline loops: CDR1 LNHDA, CDR2 SQIVND (reference sequence). V was clipped by 3 bases and J by 5 bases, with 7 bases between them. CDR3 length: 13 amino acids.

V gene TRBV9 combines with J gene TRBJ1-1, with no clear D. Trimming removed 0 bases at V and 2 bases at J, with 8 bases between. Germline V gives CDR1 SGDLS, CDR2 YYNGEE. The CDR3 covers 14 residues. The DNA of the CDR3 is TGTGCCAGCAGCGTAGGTCCCTCTAACACTGAAGCTTTCTTT. Its translation is CASSVGPSNTEAFF.

V usage is TRBV15 and J usage is TRBJ1-6; 9 positions agree with TRBD1. Germline-derived CDR1 and CDR2 are LNHNV and YYDKDF (reference sequence). The V and J ends lost 6 bases and 9 bases, in that order; junction bases with no gene match: 3. CDR3 size: 13 residues. The CDR3 DNA follows: TGTGCCACCAGAGGACAGGGGATTTCACCCCTCCACTTT. Protein product: CATRGQGISPLHF.

V is TRBV6-6 and J is TRBJ1-5, with D maybe TRBD1 (6 bases). The CDR3 spans 14 residues. The V end was cut by 7 bases, the J end by 5 bases, with 15 bases between. Germline lookup yields CDR1 MNHNY and CDR2 SVGAGI (reference sequence). CDR3 nucleotides: TGTGCCAGCAACCAAAACAGGGTCCATCAGCCCCAGCATTTT. This codes for CASNQNRVHQPQHF.

The V gene is TRBV5-4, the J gene TRBJ2-2; 11 bases map to TRBD2. Trimming removed 0 bases from V and 2 bases from J; junction bases left unmatched: 3. This CDR3 contains 17 residues. From germline, CDR1 is SGHNT and CDR2 YYREEE (reference sequence). CDR3 nucleotide sequence: TGTGCCAGCAGCTTGGGACTAGCGGGGTTTAACACCGGGGAGCTGTTTTTT. Encoded protein: CASSLGLAGFNTGELFF.

The chain joins TRBV7-3 to TRBJ2-3; D may be TRBD2 (7 bases). This CDR3 contains 15 residues. Per the germline V gene, CDR1 is SGHTA and CDR2 is FQGTGA. The V end was cut by 5 bases, the J end by 9 bases, with 21 bases between. CDR3 DNA sequence: TGTGCCAGCAGCCTCGACGGGGGGCCCGCGGTAACGCAGTATTTT. The encoded protein is CASSLDGGPAVTQYF.